The sequence of this TCR beta chain was determined in a study of response to subunit inactivated influenza vaccine. TCRdb independently ran MiXCR on the RT-PCR reads; one entry per CDR3 protein. Of around 480,000 distinct CDR3 sequences listed, 16% were seen once; the top ten hold 3% to 3.5%. This clonotype occurred many times. What it binds is not known. After removal of 3 bases from V and 0 bases from J, the junction contained 10 bases not matched to a gene. Germline V gene sequence: CDR1 MDHEN, CDR2 SYDVKM. This CDR3 has 18 residues. Overall study results and limits: Authors proposed each seasonal influenza vaccination draws in few new T cells.

This TCR derives from a man aged 50-75 years who received an inactivated influenza vaccine. The rearrangement links TRBV28 to TRBJ2-1, with TRBD2 matching 8 bases. The sample in question was CD4+ T cells sorted from PBMCs, obtained around 25 months after vaccination. As DNA, the CDR3 is TGTGCCAGCAGTTTCTCGCTCGGGAGGGCCGTCTCCTACAATGAGCAGTTCTTC. Its translation is CASSFSLGRAVSYNEQFF.